These 15 T cell receptor beta chains originate from one sample sequenced in a study of T cell clusters in autoimmune cytopenias. Some 39,000 genome equivalents of blood DNA were amplified for TRB. One tube held mixed TRB-A and TRB-B primer pools for touch-down PCR. TCRdb re-called the multiplex PCR reads, yielding one record per CDR3 amino acid sequence without DNA. The clone table shows under 2,500 distinct CDR3 sequences, with the ten largest holding under 30%. The sequencing sample was made of peripheral blood. The receptors originated from a human donor with an autoimmune cytopenia or autoimmune hepatitis (not recorded which).

This clonotype registers medium-sized by frequency. This chain links TRBV6-5 with TRBJ1-2; TCRdb proposes TRBD1, but this gene call is untestable without DNA. This CDR3 is built from 11 residues. CDR1 MNHEY and CDR2 SVGAGI come from the germline V gene. The CDR3 here is CASTAGDGYTF.

By frequency, this clonotype is medium-sized. The genes are TRBV7-9 and TRBJ2-3. The CDR3 has 12 amino acids. Germline V lookup: CDR1 SEHNR, CDR2 FQNEAQ (reference sequence). The CDR3: CASSSTTDTQYF.

The chain links TRBV4-2 to TRBJ2-3; the TCRdb call, TRBD1, lacks DNA for checking. CDR3 length: 14 amino acids. Germline V lookup: CDR1 LGHNA, CDR2 YNFKEQ. The CDR3 reads CASSHGTATDTQYF.

This clonotype counts as medium-sized by frequency. The chain links TRBV7-9 to TRBJ1-4; TCRdb's D call, TRBD1, is unchecked because there is no DNA. CDR3 length: 16 residues. The germline V gene encodes CDR1 SEHNR and CDR2 FQNEAQ (reference sequence). This CDR3 reads CASSLGGGTTNEKLFF.

This clonotype is medium-sized by frequency. V and J are TRBV6-1 and TRBJ2-6. This CDR3 spans 14 amino acids. Germline V gene lookup returns CDR1 MNHNS and CDR2 SASEGT. The chain's CDR3 is CASSETAGANVLTF.

In terms of frequency, this clonotype is medium-sized (0.01 to 0.1%). V gene TRBV30 combines with J gene TRBJ2-7. Germline-derived CDR1 and CDR2 are GTSNPN and SVGIG (reference sequence). The CDR3 contains 15 residues. The CDR3: CAWSLNAGAPYEQYF.

The chain joins TRBV5-1 to TRBJ1-4; TCRdb picks TRBD1, but there is no DNA to check that call. The CDR3 runs 16 residues. Germline V gives CDR1 SGHRS, CDR2 YFSETQ. The CDR3 protein is CASSFGIGSTNEKLFF. Full variable domain (rest looked up from reference TRBV5-1 and TRBJ1-4): KAGVTQTPRYLIKTRGQQVTLSCSPISGHRSVSWYQQTPGQGLQFLFEYFSETQRNKGNFPGRFSGRQFSNSRSEMNVSTLELGDSALYLCASSFGIGSTNEKLFFGSGTQLSVL.

This clonotype is medium-sized (0.01 to 0.1%) by frequency. The rearrangement uses TRBV20-1 and TRBJ2-5; the TCRdb D gene call, TRBD1, has no DNA to confirm it. Germline-derived CDR1 and CDR2 are DFQATT and SNEGSKA (reference sequence). The CDR3 consists of 13 residues. The CDR3 here is CSATGGFKVTQYF.

This clonotype is labeled medium-sized based on frequency. This chain links TRBV13 with TRBJ1-5. Germline loops: CDR1 PRHDT, CDR2 FYEKMQ (reference sequence). CDR3 length: 13 residues. The CDR3 sequence: CASSEASNQPQHF.

V is TRBV4-2 and J is TRBJ2-3; TCRdb lists TRBD2, though no DNA is available to test this call. Per the germline V gene, CDR1 is LGHNA and CDR2 is YNFKEQ. This CDR3 comprises 16 residues. CDR3 protein: CASSQRSGGSTDTQYF.

This clonotype is classed as medium-sized by frequency. This chain uses TRBV20-1 with TRBJ2-2. The CDR3 is 13 residues long. Germline V lookup: CDR1 DFQATT, CDR2 SNEGSKA (reference sequence). The CDR3 reads CSARARTAGELFF.

Frequency places this clonotype as medium-sized. V gene TRBV7-9 combines with J gene TRBJ2-1. The CDR3 runs 16 residues. Germline CDR1 and CDR2: SEHNR and FQNEAQ (reference sequence). This CDR3 is CASSLAGSLSYNEQFF.

This clonotype counts as medium-sized (0.01 to 0.1%) by frequency. The chain couples TRBV5-1 to TRBJ2-7; lacking DNA, the TRBD1 call made by TCRdb goes unchecked. The CDR3 is 16 residues long. Germline values: CDR1 SGHRS, CDR2 YFSETQ. This chain's CDR3 is CASSLQAGAGTYEQYF.

This clonotype is deemed medium-sized by its frequency. The J gene is TRBJ1-5, the V gene TRBV5-6; there is no DNA to check the TCRdb D call of TRBD1. The CDR3 is 16 amino acids. Germline V gene lookup returns CDR1 SGHDT and CDR2 YYEEEE. CDR3 residues: CASSLATDRVDQPQHF.

Considering frequency, this clonotype is medium-sized. The chain carries TRBV12-3 or TRBV12-4 and TRBJ1-5; TCRdb lists TRBD1, though no DNA is available to test this call. The CDR3 runs 13 residues. The CDR3: CASSGASNQPQHF.